The 30 T cell receptor beta chains listed next were all sequenced from one sample in a study of T cells in Graves' hyperthyroidism and ophthalmopathy. The TCR beta CDR3 regions underwent amplification using RNA transcripts as the source. The HTBI set primed first-round TCR CDR3 RT-PCR. Using its own MiXCR run on the multiplex PCR reads, TCRdb lists one record per CDR3 protein. In the table there are around 350,000 distinct CDR3 sequences, 15% to 17% of which are singletons. The sequenced material came from blood. All receptors derive from a woman aged 18-29 years with Graves' hyperthyroidism that later progressed to Graves' ophthalmopathy.

This clonotype was seen only a few times. The genes are TRBV29-1 and TRBJ2-4, with 7 bases matching TRBD1. Germline V lookup: CDR1 SQVTM, CDR2 ANQGSEA. The V and J ends lost 6 bases and 0 bases, in that order; junction bases with no gene match: 2. The CDR3 covers 13 residues. CDR3 coding DNA: TGCAGCGTGGGACAGCTAGCCAAAAACATTCAGTACTTC. It is translated as CSVGQLAKNIQYF.

The table lists this clonotype with many counts. V and J are TRBV6-1 and TRBJ2-5; D unclear. The germline CDR1 and CDR2 sequences are MNHNS and SASEGT. V gave up 5 bases and J gave up 9 bases, with 19 bases separating them. CDR3 length equals 14 residues. The CDR3 region is CASSHDNTDLSQYF. DNA for the CDR3: TGTGCCAGCAGTCACGATAATACCGACTTGTCCCAGTACTTC.

This clonotype was counted many times. This chain joins TRBV11-2 and TRBJ2-5, with TRBD1 matching 7 bases. Germline V gene sequence: CDR1 SGHAT, CDR2 FQNNGV. V shed 1 base and J 0 bases; nucleotides not matched to a gene: 2. The length of the CDR3 is 15 residues. CDR3 loop: CASSLVDRYQETQYF. CDR3 nucleotide sequence: TGTGCCAGCAGCTTAGTGGACAGGTACCAAGAGACCCAGTACTTC.

This clonotype came up once. The V gene is TRBV6-1, the J gene TRBJ2-7; the match to TRBD2 covers 8 bases. The CDR3 has 14 residues. J lost 7 bases, V lost 6 bases, and 11 bases had no gene match. Looked up from germline, CDR1 is MNHNS and CDR2 is SASEGT. In DNA, the CDR3 is TGTGCCAGCAGGGCAGCGGGAGTTACGGGGGAGCAGTACTTC. As protein: CASRAAGVTGEQYF.

This clonotype has a count of ten or more. The chain is built from TRBV3-1 and TRBJ2-7; 11 bases map to TRBD2. The CDR3 spans 14 residues. The germline CDR1 and CDR2 sequences are LGHDT and YNNKEL (reference sequence). Trimming removed 1 base from V and 4 bases from J; junction bases left unmatched: 0. DNA of the CDR3: TGTGCCAGCAGCCAAGGACTAGCGGGGTACGAGCAGTACTTC. This sequence encodes CASSQGLAGYEQYF.

In the case of this clonotype: The conserved final phenylalanine or tryptophan is absent from the CDR3, which likely points to a read error. The chain links TRBV6-1 to TRBJ1-5, with no clear D. Trimming took off 3 bases at V and 1 base at J, with 4 bases between the two ends. CDR3 length: 13 amino acids. Germline V gene lookup returns CDR1 MNHNS and CDR2 SASEGT. The CDR3 nucleotides are TGTGCCAGCAGTGAGTGGAGCAATCAGCCCCAGCATCTT. Translating gives CASSEWSNQPQHL.

This clonotype has ten or more counts. V is TRBV6-1 and J is TRBJ1-1, with D maybe TRBD1 (5 bases). CDR1 and CDR2 (germline): MNHNS, SASEGT. V was pared by 1 base and J by 4 bases, with 7 bases between. The CDR3 runs 13 residues. Here the CDR3 DNA reads TGTGCCAGCAGTGAAGGGGGGAGCACTGAAGCTTTCTTT. This codes for CASSEGGSTEAFF.

In its sample, this clonotype was seen many times. This chain connects TRBV12-3 or TRBV12-4 to TRBJ1-4; weak D call: TRBD1 (5 bases). Trimming stripped 5 bases from V and 7 bases from J, with 17 bases between. The CDR3 extends over 15 amino acids. The CDR3 reads CASSGSGGASEKLFF. CDR3 sequence (DNA): TGTGCCAGCAGTGGATCCGGGGGTGCGAGTGAAAAACTGTTTTTT.

Ten or more counts support this clonotype. This sequence joins TRBV18 and TRBJ2-7, with D tentatively TRBD2 (7 bases). Germline V gene lookup returns CDR1 KGHSH and CDR2 LQKENI. Trimming removed 0 bases at V and 5 bases at J, with 11 bases between. The CDR3 extends over 14 amino acids. The CDR3 nucleotides are TGTGCCAGCTCACCACCGAGGGGGGGCCACGAGCAGTACTTC. Translated: CASSPPRGGHEQYF.

Notes on this clonotype: This may arise from a read error, as a much more abundant clone is one base away. The chain employs TRBV27 and TRBJ2-1, with D maybe TRBD1 (6 bases). This CDR3 has 14 residues. Germline V gene data show CDR1 as MNHEY and CDR2 as SMNVEV (reference sequence). V was cut by 6 bases and J by 6 bases, with 15 bases left in between. CDR3 DNA: TGTGCCAGCAGGGGGGCCGCCCTCATCAATGAGCAGTTCTTC. Amino acids: CASRGAALINEQFF.

The chain has TRBV28 and TRBJ1-1; D perhaps matches TRBD1 (6 bases). CDR1 is MDHEN and CDR2 is SYDVKM in the germline V gene. Trimming pared 6 bases from V and 4 bases from J, leaving 15 bases between. The CDR3 length is 14 residues. The CDR3 loop reads CASSGGGRFTEAFF. The CDR3 region has the DNA TGTGCCAGCAGCGGTGGGGGGCGCTTCACTGAAGCTTTCTTT.

This clonotype was counted many times. The CDR3: CASSLGTGRDYGYTF. In nucleotides, the CDR3 is TGTGCCAGCAGCTTGGGGACAGGGCGGGACTATGGCTACACCTTC. The chain has TRBV5-5 and TRBJ1-2; 8 bases line up with TRBD1. CDR1 is SGHKS, CDR2 YYEKEE, per germline (reference sequence). Trimming removed 0 bases from V and 3 bases from J; junction bases left unmatched: 4. This CDR3 is built from 15 residues.

V and J are TRBV11-3 and TRBJ2-5; 7 bases align to TRBD2. The CDR3 has 15 residues. V lost 1 base to trimming and J lost 8 bases; unmatched junction nucleotides: 10. Germline V gene data show CDR1 as SGHNT and CDR2 as YENEEA. CDR3: CASSLGAGMYQTQYF. The CDR3 DNA follows: TGTGCCAGCAGCTTAGGAGCGGGAATGTATCAAACCCAGTACTTC.

This clonotype was counted many times. V usage is TRBV27 and J usage is TRBJ1-5; TRBD1 agrees at 7 bases. The CDR3 covers 15 residues. The germline V gene has CDR1 MNHEY and CDR2 SMNVEV (reference sequence). V lost 6 bases and J lost 4; bases outside the gene matches: 9. In DNA, the CDR3 is TGTGCCAGCAGAACGTCGGGACAGCGAAATCAGCCCCAGCATTTT. Its translation is CASRTSGQRNQPQHF.

This chain uses TRBV20-1 with TRBJ2-4, with 16 nucleotides matching TRBD2. Losses at the gene ends were 3 bases for V and 3 bases for J; bases not matched to a gene: 5. The germline V gene encodes CDR1 DFQATT and CDR2 SNEGSKA (reference sequence). The CDR3 has 17 residues. CDR3 DNA sequence: TGCAGTGCTAGCCCGGGACTAGCGGGAGGGATCAAAAACATTCAGTACTTC. Translated: CSASPGLAGGIKNIQYF.

Only a few counts were recorded for this clonotype. The DNA for the CDR3 is TGTGCCAGCAGTTTGGACAGGACCCCCACTGAAGCTTTCTTT. This encodes CASSLDRTPTEAFF. V is TRBV6-1 and J is TRBJ1-1; 7 bases agree with TRBD1. This CDR3 has 14 amino acids. Germline CDR1 and CDR2: MNHNS and SASEGT. V was pared by 5 bases and J by 4 bases, with 7 bases of the junction left unmatched.

A note on this clonotype: A much larger clone sits a single nucleotide away, making a read error possible. The chain has TRBV20-1 and TRBJ1-2, with TRBD1 as a possible D gene (6 bases). The V end was cut by 0 bases, the J end by 3 bases, with 14 bases between. The V gene's germline CDR1 is DFQATT and CDR2 SNEGSKA (reference sequence). This CDR3 has 15 residues. The CDR3 is CSARDRKGVYYGYTF. As DNA, the CDR3 is TGCAGTGCTAGAGATCGGAAGGGGGTTTACTATGGCTACACCTTC.

The rearrangement joins TRBV24-1 to TRBJ2-2, with D unresolved. V was shortened by 1 base and J by 2 bases, with 7 bases between the two germline ends. The CDR3 has 15 amino acids. Germline V gives CDR1 KGHDR, CDR2 SFDVKD. The CDR3 sequence is CATSDLGVNTGELFF. In nucleotides, the CDR3 is TGTGCCACCAGTGATTTAGGCGTTAACACCGGGGAGCTGTTTTTT.

Ten or more counts support this clonotype. The rearrangement uses TRBV7-2 and TRBJ2-2, with 7 bases matching TRBD1. Losses at the gene ends were 3 bases for V and 0 bases for J; bases not matched to a gene: 4. Germline values: CDR1 SGHTA, CDR2 FQGNSA. The CDR3 length is 16 residues. This CDR3 reads CASSLGTGANTGELFF. CDR3 nucleotide sequence: TGTGCCAGCAGCTTGGGTACAGGGGCGAACACCGGGGAGCTGTTTTTT.

This clonotype was counted many times. The rearrangement links TRBV27 to TRBJ2-7; TRBD2 matches 8 bases. The germline gives CDR1 MNHEY, CDR2 SMNVEV (reference sequence). The CDR3 runs 14 residues. J was trimmed by 0 bases and V by 6 bases; bases with no gene match: 4. The CDR3 sequence: CASSISGNSYEQYF. The CDR3 DNA reads TGTGCCAGCAGCATTAGCGGGAACTCCTACGAGCAGTACTTC.

This clonotype came up many times. The V and J genes are TRBV30 and TRBJ1-1; D is unclear. The CDR3 has 12 residues. CDR1 is GTSNPN and CDR2 is SVGIG in the germline V gene (reference sequence). V lost 2 bases and J 4 bases, leaving 8 bases between the germline ends. CDR3 bases: TGTGCCTGGAGTCCCGGATCCACTGAAGCTTTCTTT. This sequence encodes CAWSPGSTEAFF.

This clonotype showed up just a few times. This rearrangement joins TRBV20-1 to TRBJ2-5, with TRBD2 identical over 9 bases. Germline values: CDR1 DFQATT, CDR2 SNEGSKA (reference sequence). The CDR3 extends over 16 amino acids. The trim removed 0 bases at V and 4 bases at J, leaving 9 bases unmatched. For the CDR3, the DNA is TGCAGTGCTAGAGAGGGTACGGGACTAGCAAGAGAGACCCAGTACTTC. This translates into CSAREGTGLARETQYF.

This clonotype was counted at least ten times. The chain is built from TRBV30 and TRBJ1-5, with a possible D match to TRBD1 (6 bases). With 0 bases removed from V and 6 bases from J, the gap between germline ends came to 12 bases. The CDR3 has 14 amino acids. Per the germline V gene, CDR1 is GTSNPN and CDR2 is SVGIG (reference sequence). CDR3 sequence reads: CAWSVWTVGQPQHF. Written as DNA, the CDR3 is TGTGCCTGGAGTGTATGGACAGTGGGTCAGCCCCAGCATTTT.

This clonotype has a handful of counts. J is TRBJ2-3 and V is TRBV6-1; 9 bases fit TRBD1. Germline V gives CDR1 MNHNS, CDR2 SASEGT. Trimming cost V 5 bases and J 4 bases; bases outside gene matches: 4. The CDR3 loop spans 14 amino acids. The CDR3 reads CASSTGQGADTQYF. CDR3 coding DNA: TGTGCCAGCAGTACGGGACAGGGCGCAGATACGCAGTATTTT.

This chain's CDR3 is CASSRVNQPQHF. CDR3 coding DNA: TGTGCCAGCAGCCGAGTCAATCAGCCCCAGCATTTT. This chain links TRBV5-6 with TRBJ1-5; D not certain. From germline, CDR1 is SGHDT and CDR2 YYEEEE. CDR3 size: 12 residues. The germline V and J ends were trimmed by 4 bases and 3 bases, with 5 bases remaining between them.

This clonotype was observed many times. The gene calls are TRBV7-9 and TRBJ2-2, with D perhaps being TRBD1 or TRBD2 (6 bases each). From germline, CDR1 is SEHNR and CDR2 FQNEAQ (reference sequence). The CDR3 is 14 residues long. CDR3 sequence reads: CAAWGAANTGELFF. CDR3 nucleotides: TGTGCGGCGTGGGGGGCCGCGAACACCGGGGAGCTGTTTTTT.

Comment on this clonotype: One junction end does not reproduce the germline sequence, and a read error may be involved. The genes are TRBV7-8 and TRBJ1-5, with D tentatively TRBD1 (6 bases). The V gene's germline CDR1 is SGHVS and CDR2 FQNEAQ. The CDR3 is 15 residues long. The CDR3, as DNA: TGTGCCAGCAGCCATGGACAGTATAGCAATCAGCCCCGGCATTTT. Translating it yields CASSHGQYSNQPRHF.

The sample holds a few counts of this clonotype. V gene TRBV28 combines with J gene TRBJ2-7, with D possibly matching TRBD1 (5 bases). The CDR3 contains 13 residues. Trimming left V 3 bases short and J 3 bases short, with 9 bases between. In germline, CDR1 is MDHEN, CDR2 SYDVKM. Here the CDR3 DNA reads TGTGCCAGCAGTTTCCGGACAAGCTACGAGCAGTACTTC. Translated, it gives CASSFRTSYEQYF. Combining the CDR3 with reference TRBV28 and TRBJ2-7 gives the whole variable domain DVKVTQSSRYLVKRTGEKVFLECVQDMDHENMFWYRQDPGLGLRLIYFSYDVKMKEKGDIPEGYSVSREKKERFSLILESASTNQTSMYLCASSFRTSYEQYFGPGTRLTVT.

This clonotype was detected only a few times. The chain carries TRBV28 and TRBJ2-5, with TRBD1 as a possible D gene (6 bases). CDR1 is MDHEN, CDR2 SYDVKM, per germline. The CDR3 is made up of 13 amino acids. Trimming removed 4 bases at V and 3 bases at J, with 9 bases between. CDR3: CASSSPGEETQYF. The CDR3 nucleotides read TGTGCCAGCAGTTCACCAGGGGAAGAGACCCAGTACTTC.

This clonotype was observed many times. Here the CDR3 DNA reads TGTGCCAGCAGCAGGGGACAGGCAAGGAATCAGCCCCAGCATTTT. It encodes CASSRGQARNQPQHF. This chain links TRBV2 with TRBJ1-5; 8 bases agree with TRBD1. Germline V gene sequence: CDR1 SNHLY, CDR2 FYNNEI. The CDR3 extends over 15 amino acids. The ends lost 6 bases at V and 4 bases at J; junction bases unmatched: 8.